This T cell receptor beta chain derives from a study of T-cell reconstitution after alpha-beta-depleted transplantation in children. The CDR3 loop spans 13 amino acids. Per germline, CDR1 SGDLS and CDR2 YYNGEE. Trimming stripped 3 bases from V and 10 bases from J, with 13 bases between. Preparation of the TCRbeta library was carried out with unique molecular identifiers. TCRdb ran MiXCR on the PCR reads and lists one entry per CDR3 protein. This sample has about 240,000 distinct CDR3 sequences, with more than 10% found just once. At least ten counts were recorded for this clonotype. The receptor was derived from a human donor who donated a stem cell graft to a child with acute lymphoblastic leukemia. Material: PBMCs from the stem cell graft donor, obtained from the stem cell graft. The chain recombines TRBV9 with TRBJ1-4, with D maybe TRBD1 (5 bases). CDR3 sequence reads: CASSAQTGGKLFF. CDR3 DNA sequence: TGTGCCAGCAGCGCCCAGACCGGGGGAAAACTGTTTTTT. The whole variable domain, filled in from reference TRBV9 and TRBJ1-4, reads DSGVTQTPKHLITATGQRVTLRCSPRSGDLSVYWYQQSLDQGLQFLIQYYNGEERAKGNILERFSAQQFPDLHSELNLSSLELGDSALYFCASSAQTGGKLFFGSGTQLSVL.